The 29 T cell receptor beta chains reported below all come from one sample, sequenced in a study of T-cell memory formation after mild COVID-19. Each CDR3 protein is one row after TCRdb ran MiXCR on the 5' RACE reads. The sample carries under 600,000 distinct CDR3 sequences, approximately 21% recorded once. The sample taken for sequencing was PBMCs or a T cell subset sorted from them (not recorded which). The receptors derive from an adult woman who had mild COVID-19 (a few samples of this study predate the infection). Cell type and time point are not known.

In this sample, this clonotype turned up many times. The rearrangement joins TRBV7-2 to TRBJ2-1; 7 nucleotides match TRBD2. V was clipped by 8 bases and J by 1 base; unmatched bases: 8. Germline V gene lookup returns CDR1 SGHTA and CDR2 FQGNSA. This CDR3 is built from 15 residues. The DNA of the CDR3 is TGTGCCAGCCGAGGCGGGCGGGGGTCCTACAATGAGCAGTTCTTC. Amino acids: CASRGGRGSYNEQFF.

This clonotype was picked up a small number of times. The V call is TRBV7-8, the J call TRBJ2-7; TRBD2 might be the D (6 bases). Trimming removed 6 bases from V and 6 bases from J, with 21 bases in between. The CDR3 totals 15 residues. Germline values: CDR1 SGHVS, CDR2 FQNEAQ. CDR3 in DNA: TGTGCCAGCAGAAGTCGGGAGACCCCCTTGGGCGAGCAGTACTTC. Its protein is CASRSRETPLGEQYF. The whole variable domain, filled in from reference TRBV7-8 and TRBJ2-7, reads GAGVSQSPRYKVAKRGQDVALRCDPISGHVSLFWYQQALGQGPEFLTYFQNEAQLDKSGLPSDRFFAERPEGSVSTLKIQRTQQEDSAVYLCASRSRETPLGEQYFGPGTRLTVT.

The chain couples TRBV20-1 to TRBJ1-5, with 7 bases that match TRBD1. The germline V gene encodes CDR1 DFQATT and CDR2 SNEGSKA (reference sequence). V lost 5 bases, J lost 1 base, and 8 bases stayed unmatched. This CDR3 region has 15 residues. CDR3 loop: CSAVKGAGSNQPQHF. CDR3 nucleotide sequence: TGCAGTGCTGTTAAGGGGGCAGGCAGCAATCAGCCCCAGCATTTT.

The sample holds a few counts of this clonotype. V usage is TRBV4-1 and J usage is TRBJ2-7; D is uncertain. The germline gives CDR1 MGHRA, CDR2 YSYEKL. This CDR3 has 14 residues. Trimming took off 1 base at V and 1 base at J, with 8 bases between the two ends. The CDR3 loop reads CASSQGPGSYEQYF. The CDR3 nucleotides are TGCGCCAGCAGCCAAGGTCCGGGTTCCTACGAGCAGTACTTC.

V is TRBV9 and J is TRBJ2-5, with TRBD1 identical over 7 bases. Germline V gene data show CDR1 as SGDLS and CDR2 as YYNGEE. Trimming at V came to 3 bases and at J to 4 bases, leaving 12 bases not matched to a gene. The CDR3 is 16 amino acids. CDR3 sequence reads: CASSGGTDQLVETQYF. The CDR3, as DNA: TGTGCCAGCAGCGGAGGGACAGACCAGCTGGTAGAGACCCAGTACTTC.

The chain carries TRBV19 and TRBJ1-6; D unclear. In germline, CDR1 is LNHDA, CDR2 SQIVND (reference sequence). V was pared by 3 bases and J by 4 bases, with 7 bases between. The CDR3 covers 14 residues. Here the CDR3 DNA reads TGTGCCAGTAGTATCTGGGAATATAATTCACCCCTCCACTTT. Encoded protein: CASSIWEYNSPLHF.

There are a few counts of this clonotype. The gene calls are TRBV12-3 or TRBV12-4 and TRBJ2-5, with TRBD1 matching 7 bases. The length of the CDR3 is 13 residues. The trim removed 3 bases at V and 7 bases at J, leaving 5 bases unmatched. The CDR3 loop is CASSFEGAGTQYF. The DNA of the CDR3 is TGTGCCAGCAGTTTTGAGGGGGCGGGGACCCAGTACTTC.

This chain links TRBV6-4 with TRBJ2-3; 11 nucleotides match TRBD2. CDR1 and CDR2 from the germline V gene are MRHNA and SNTAGT. There are 17 residues in the CDR3. With V trimmed by 0 bases and J by 1 base, 3 bases remained unmatched. In nucleotides, the CDR3 is TGTGCCAGCAGTGACTCGGAGACTAGCGGGGGCACAGATACGCAGTATTTT. This encodes CASSDSETSGGTDTQYF.

V and J are TRBV7-3 and TRBJ2-3; the D gene is possibly TRBD1 (6 bases). The germline V gene encodes CDR1 SGHTA and CDR2 FQGTGA. V was cut by 4 bases and J by 4 bases, with 18 bases left in between. This CDR3 contains 16 residues. The CDR3: CASSSHGGAIPDTQYF. The CDR3 nucleotides are TGTGCCAGCAGCTCACATGGGGGCGCGATCCCAGATACGCAGTATTTT.

This clonotype appeared a single time. The rearrangement uses TRBV28 and TRBJ2-5; D perhaps matches TRBD1 (5 bases). V was pared by 6 bases and J by 5 bases, with 10 bases between. Germline CDR1 and CDR2: MDHEN and SYDVKM. The CDR3 sequence is 12 residues long. The CDR3 region has the DNA TGTGCCAGCAGGTCAGGACACGAGACCCAGTACTTC. It translates to CASRSGHETQYF.

The sample holds a few counts of this clonotype. This chain uses TRBV20-1 with TRBJ1-6; 11 bases align to TRBD1. The CDR3 consists of 16 residues. The ends lost 6 bases at V and 7 bases at J; junction bases unmatched: 11. Germline CDR1 reads DFQATT; CDR2 reads SNEGSKA (reference sequence). CDR3 sequence: CSAPGQGDIWNSPLHF. Here the CDR3 DNA reads TGCAGTGCCCCGGGACAGGGGGATATATGGAATTCACCCCTCCACTTT.

V gene TRBV5-8 combines with J gene TRBJ2-5, with D possibly being TRBD1 (5 bases). Germline V gene sequence: CDR1 SGHTS, CDR2 YDEGEE. V shed 0 bases and J shed 10 bases, with 10 bases lying between them. CDR3 length: 12 amino acids. CDR3 amino acids: CASSLERQGQYF. The CDR3 region has the DNA TGTGCCAGCAGCTTGGAACGCCAGGGCCAGTACTTC.

This clonotype was found many times. The chain combines TRBV5-1 with TRBJ1-2, with D hard to call. Per germline, CDR1 SGHRS and CDR2 YFSETQ. The V end lost 4 bases, the J end lost 4 bases, and 17 bases lay between the germline ends. This CDR3 contains 15 residues. The DNA of the CDR3 is TGCGCCAGCAGCCGTCTGCGCGGGGAATTCTATGGCTACACCTTC. Amino acids: CASSRLRGEFYGYTF.

This clonotype has more than one count but fewer than ten. J is TRBJ2-3 and V is TRBV2, with D uncertain. Germline V gene sequence: CDR1 SNHLY, CDR2 FYNNEI. V was pared by 7 bases and J by 5 bases, with 4 bases between. The CDR3 contains 10 residues. CDR3 sequence reads: CASTLDTQYF. The CDR3 DNA is TGTGCCAGCACCTTAGATACGCAGTATTTT.

This clonotype was seen more than once but under ten times. Compared with germline, one end of the junction differs, possibly owing to a read error. This sequence joins TRBV7-2 and TRBJ2-1; 9 bases align to TRBD2. Germline lookup yields CDR1 SGHTA and CDR2 FQGNSA. The CDR3 runs 14 residues. CDR3 coding DNA: TGTGTCAGCACCTCGGGACTAGCCCCTTGGGACCAGTTCTTC. This sequence encodes CVSTSGLAPWDQFF.

This clonotype has only a few counts. V gene TRBV6-2 or TRBV6-3 combines with J gene TRBJ2-7; D gene uncertain. CDR1 and CDR2 from the germline V gene are MNHEY and SVGEGT. The CDR3 consists of 16 residues. Between the trimmed V and J ends, which lost 6 bases and 5 bases, there was a span of 23 bases. The CDR3 sequence is CASRRTQVFQAHEQYF. Written as DNA, the CDR3 is TGTGCCAGCAGGCGTACCCAGGTTTTCCAAGCCCACGAGCAGTACTTC.

The rearrangement joins TRBV5-1 to TRBJ1-5; 8 bases fit TRBD1. The CDR3 spans 16 residues. V was clipped by 4 bases and J by 5 bases; unmatched bases: 11. Germline V gene data show CDR1 as SGHRS and CDR2 as YFSETQ. The CDR3, as DNA: TGCGCCAGCAGCCCGGGCGCAGGGGGCTGGGATCAGCCCCAGCATTTT. It specifies CASSPGAGGWDQPQHF.

This clonotype was detected only a few times. This chain connects TRBV19 to TRBJ2-4; 8 bases are a match to TRBD2. V trimming: 2 bases; J trimming: 6 bases; junction bases outside the gene matches: 12. The germline V gene encodes CDR1 LNHDA and CDR2 SQIVND (reference sequence). The CDR3 loop spans 17 amino acids. The CDR3 loop is CASSILPSGSFVNIQYF. CDR3 bases: TGTGCCAGTAGTATACTGCCCAGCGGGAGTTTCGTAAACATTCAGTACTTC.

This clonotype appeared many times. The chain joins TRBV9 to TRBJ2-5; 12 nucleotides line up with TRBD2. V was pared by 3 bases and J by 5 bases, with 5 bases of the junction left unmatched. Germline V lookup: CDR1 SGDLS, CDR2 YYNGEE. CDR3 length: 15 residues. CDR3 residues: CASSGGTSGRETQYF. The DNA of the CDR3 is TGTGCCAGCAGCGGAGGGACTAGCGGGCGTGAGACCCAGTACTTC. The full variable domain, in which reference TRBV9 and TRBJ2-5 provide the parts outside the CDR3, is DSGVTQTPKHLITATGQRVTLRCSPRSGDLSVYWYQQSLDQGLQFLIQYYNGEERAKGNILERFSAQQFPDLHSELNLSSLELGDSALYFCASSGGTSGRETQYFGPGTRLLVL.

This clonotype showed up just a few times. J is TRBJ2-3 and V is TRBV10-3, with a weak D call TRBD2 (7 bases). The V end lost 9 bases, the J end lost 2 bases, and 12 bases lay between the germline ends. CDR1 is ENHRY, CDR2 SYGVKD, per germline. The CDR3 contains 13 residues. CDR3 in DNA: TGTGCCATGGGGGGGGCCCTCACAGATACGCAGTATTTT. Amino acid sequence: CAMGGALTDTQYF.

The chain links TRBV7-2 to TRBJ2-7, with 7 bases that match TRBD2. Germline CDR1 is SGHTA and CDR2 is FQGNSA. V trimming: 6 bases; J trimming: 0 bases; junction bases outside the gene matches: 5. This CDR3 is built from 14 residues. The CDR3 coding sequence is TGTGCCAGCAGGATAGGGACTAACTCCTACGAGCAGTACTTC. Amino acids: CASRIGTNSYEQYF. Complete variable domain (other parts from reference TRBV7-2 and TRBJ2-7): GAGVSQSPSNKVTEKGKDVELRCDPISGHTALYWYRQSLGQGLEFLIYFQGNSAPDKSGLPSDRFSAERTGGSVSTLTIQRTQQEDSAVYLCASRIGTNSYEQYFGPGTRLTVT.

V usage is TRBV28 and J usage is TRBJ1-1, with TRBD1 matching 8 bases. The germline V gene encodes CDR1 MDHEN and CDR2 SYDVKM. The CDR3 totals 14 residues. J was trimmed by 1 base and V by 5 bases; bases with no gene match: 3. CDR3 nucleotides: TGTGCCAGCAGTCACAGGGGGGGGAACACTGAAGCTTTCTTT. This translates into CASSHRGGNTEAFF. Using reference TRBV28 and TRBJ1-1 for the parts outside the CDR3, the full variable domain is DVKVTQSSRYLVKRTGEKVFLECVQDMDHENMFWYRQDPGLGLRLIYFSYDVKMKEKGDIPEGYSVSREKKERFSLILESASTNQTSMYLCASSHRGGNTEAFFGQGTRLTVV.

In its sample, this clonotype was seen a few times. The gene calls are TRBV7-2 and TRBJ1-2, with D uncertain. V was trimmed by 7 bases and J by 4 bases, leaving 10 bases between them. Looked up from germline, CDR1 is SGHTA and CDR2 is FQGNSA. This CDR3 has 12 residues. The CDR3 sequence: CASNTSGYGYTF. CDR3 DNA sequence: TGTGCCAGCAATACATCCGGCTATGGCTACACCTTC.

A few counts support this clonotype. The chain uses TRBV7-2 and TRBJ2-5; TRBD2 matches at 9 bases. Germline CDR1 reads SGHTA; CDR2 reads FQGNSA. Losses at the gene ends were 0 bases for V and 4 bases for J; bases not matched to a gene: 6. This CDR3 comprises 16 residues. As DNA, the CDR3 is TGTGCCAGCAGCTTAGCTGGCGGGGGGGGTGGAGAGACCCAGTACTTC. Its translation: CASSLAGGGGGETQYF.

This clonotype was counted between two and nine times. The chain links TRBV7-2 to TRBJ1-2; 11 nucleotides align to TRBD1. V trimming: 5 bases; J trimming: 7 bases; junction bases outside the gene matches: 9. The CDR3 contains 15 residues. The germline gives CDR1 SGHTA, CDR2 FQGNSA. CDR3 sequence reads: CASSTRTGGDGGYTF. The DNA for the CDR3 is TGTGCCAGCAGCACGCGGACAGGGGGCGATGGTGGCTACACCTTC.

V is TRBV25-1 and J is TRBJ2-6; D could derive from TRBD1 or TRBD2 (5 bases each). Germline values: CDR1 MGHDK, CDR2 SYGVNS. Trimming stripped 5 bases from V and 1 base from J, with 18 bases between. The CDR3 runs 18 residues. The CDR3, as DNA: TGTGCCAGCAGTACCCCTGGGGGTCTCCCATCTGGGGCCAACGTCCTGACTTTC. The encoded protein is CASSTPGGLPSGANVLTF.

The table lists this clonotype with many counts. V gene TRBV20-1 combines with J gene TRBJ2-7, with 12 nucleotides matching TRBD2. Germline V CDR1 and CDR2: DFQATT, SNEGSKA (reference sequence). The CDR3 has 15 amino acids. Losses at the gene ends were 3 bases for V and 7 bases for J; bases not matched to a gene: 10. The CDR3 region is CSARRLAGEVGEQYF. The CDR3, as DNA: TGCAGTGCTAGGAGACTAGCGGGAGAAGTTGGGGAGCAGTACTTC.

J is TRBJ2-1 and V is TRBV5-5, with 9 bases aligning to TRBD1. This CDR3 contains 16 residues. V gave up 0 bases and J gave up 6 bases; unmatched junction bases: 7. Germline V CDR1 and CDR2: SGHKS, YYEKEE (reference sequence). CDR3 DNA: TGTGCCAGCAGCTTGGGGACAGGGGTGAGCCTCAATGAGCAGTTCTTC. It yields the protein CASSLGTGVSLNEQFF.

Only a few counts were recorded for this clonotype. V usage is TRBV7-9 and J usage is TRBJ2-7, with D tentatively TRBD1 (5 bases). The CDR3 spans 11 residues. Trimming took off 5 bases at V and 6 bases at J, with 8 bases between the two ends. Germline CDR1 is SEHNR and CDR2 is FQNEAQ (reference sequence). Here the CDR3 DNA reads TGTGCCAGCAGCAAACAGGTCGAGCAGTACTTC. This encodes CASSKQVEQYF.